This T cell receptor beta chain is drawn from a study of shared clonotypes between healthy human individuals. Study outcomes and limitations: It was anticipated that sequencing depth would influence how many clonotypes donors shared.

CDR3 size: 16 residues. The germline V gene has CDR1 LNHDA and CDR2 SQIVND (reference sequence). V lost 6 bases, J lost 0 bases, and 11 bases stayed unmatched. Note on this clone: Antigen specificity is unknown.

Sequencing was performed with immunoSEQ multiplex PCR; in TCRdb, only in-frame clones are kept and a portion is missing. The repertoire includes over a million clones, approximately 80% of them detected once, and roughly 0.65% sits in the top ten. This clonotype originated in a man aged 18 to 30 in good health. Some clones in this sample may be carry-over from other donors' samples. Material: memory CD4+ T cells from PBMCs. Subset: CD45RA-negative fraction. The chain employs TRBV19 and TRBJ2-7; 7 bases line up with TRBD1. The CDR3 reads CASRPQGWDSSYEQYF. In nucleotides, the CDR3 is TGTGCCAGTAGGCCCCAAGGTTGGGACAGCTCCTACGAGCAGTACTTC.